The present T cell receptor beta chain was sequenced within a study of T cell responses to AZD1222 COVID-19 vaccine. Here immunoSEQ multiplex PCR was the method, and the copy in TCRdb shows in-frame clones only, minus some. This table has approximately 110,000 clones, 80% to 90% appearing once. Germline V gene lookup returns CDR1 MNHEY and CDR2 SVGAGI. The CDR3 totals 15 residues. The V and J ends lost 6 bases and 4 bases, in that order; junction bases with no gene match: 7. Sequenced material: peripheral blood, taken 28 days after the second AZD1222 dose. The sequence derives from an adult who received the AZD1222 COVID-19 vaccine. The chain links TRBV6-5 to TRBJ1-1, with 11 nucleotides matching TRBD1. CDR3 region: CASRRDRGVSTEAFF. Written as DNA, the CDR3 is TGTGCCAGCAGGCGGGACAGGGGGGTCAGCACTGAAGCTTTCTTT.